This passage covers 12 T cell receptor beta chains from one sample sequenced in a study of cytomegalovirus exposure and HLA in healthy donors. The PCR had 60 Vbeta and 13 Jbeta primers. This table comes from immunoSEQ multiplex PCR, and its TCRdb copy is limited to in-frame clones, with some not included. Among 100,000 to 150,000 clones listed, around three quarters were seen once. Sequencing used PBMCs. Every receptor here comes from a female donor in good health and CMV-seronegative.

This chain joins TRBV28 and TRBJ2-3; TRBD2 matches at 12 bases. The length of the CDR3 is 18 residues. The J segment lost 0 bases and the V segment lost 6 bases, leaving 10 bases of the junction unmatched. The V gene's germline CDR1 is MDHEN and CDR2 SYDVKM. CDR3 region: CASRGRLAGEGSTDTQYF. CDR3 nucleotide sequence: TGTGCCAGCAGGGGTCGACTAGCGGGAGAGGGCAGCACAGATACGCAGTATTTT.

The chain employs TRBV5-4 and TRBJ1-2; possible D gene TRBD1, 5 bases. The germline V gene encodes CDR1 SGHNT and CDR2 YYREEE (reference sequence). The CDR3 loop spans 12 amino acids. V was clipped by 1 base and J by 6 bases, with 7 bases between them. The CDR3 DNA follows: TGTGCCAGCAGCTTGTTAGGGGATGGCTACACCTTC. Its translation: CASSLLGDGYTF.

CDR3 amino acids: CASRDMTSGTYEQYF. In DNA, the CDR3 is TGTGCCAGCAGAGATATGACTAGCGGGACCTACGAGCAGTACTTC. V and J are TRBV2 and TRBJ2-7; TRBD2 matches 11 bases. CDR3 size: 15 residues. Looked up from germline, CDR1 is SNHLY and CDR2 is FYNNEI. The V segment lost 6 bases and the J segment 2 bases; nucleotides outside the gene matches: 6.

The CDR3 DNA is TGTGCCTGGAGTCACTCGACAGGAAACACCATATATTTT. This encodes CAWSHSTGNTIYF. V is TRBV30 and J is TRBJ1-3; D is uncertain. The CDR3 loop spans 13 amino acids. Germline CDR1 reads GTSNPN; CDR2 reads SVGIG (reference sequence). Trimming stripped 2 bases from V and 4 bases from J, with 9 bases between.

Here the CDR3 reads CASSVAMGKGTGELFF. The CDR3 DNA sequence: TGTGCCAGCAGCGTGGCGATGGGGAAGGGGACCGGGGAGCTGTTTTTT. The chain employs TRBV5-4 and TRBJ2-2; weak D call: TRBD1 (5 bases). V lost 4 bases to trimming and J lost 5 bases, with 18 bases between them. Per germline, CDR1 SGHNT and CDR2 YYREEE (reference sequence). This CDR3 contains 16 residues.

The V gene is TRBV5-4, the J gene TRBJ2-1; D is unresolved. V was clipped by 0 bases and J by 3 bases, with 13 bases between them. The CDR3 totals 16 residues. Looked up from germline, CDR1 is SGHNT and CDR2 is YYREEE (reference sequence). CDR3 DNA sequence: TGTGCCAGCAGCTTGGGGAGCACTTCCCACTACAATGAGCAGTTCTTC. It specifies CASSLGSTSHYNEQFF.

The gene calls are TRBV28 and TRBJ2-7, with D maybe TRBD1 (6 bases). The CDR3 is 14 residues long. Trimming shortened V by 8 bases and J by 3 bases, and 17 bases separated the two germline ends. Per germline, CDR1 MDHEN and CDR2 SYDVKM. The CDR3 region is CASGSSGAIYEQYF. The CDR3 DNA follows: TGTGCCAGCGGTTCCTCAGGGGCGATCTACGAGCAGTACTTC.

The V call is TRBV28, the J call TRBJ1-6, with 8 bases aligning to TRBD1. The CDR3 runs to 20 residues. Unmatched junction bases numbered 15, after V lost 5 bases and J lost 0 bases. Germline CDR1 MDHEN, CDR2 SYDVKM. CDR3 DNA: TGTGCCAGCAGTCCGATCCGGGACAGGCATCATAGCTCCTATAATTCACCCCTCCACTTT. Protein: CASSPIRDRHHSSYNSPLHF.

The chain combines TRBV28 with TRBJ1-2; D is possibly TRBD1 (5 bases). V dropped 7 bases and J dropped 4 bases, with 16 bases sitting between them. This CDR3 is built from 14 residues. CDR1 and CDR2 from the germline V gene are MDHEN and SYDVKM. The CDR3 loop reads CASILGGSSYGYTF. The CDR3, as DNA: TGTGCCAGCATTCTCGGGGGTTCGAGCTATGGCTACACCTTC.

The chain links TRBV6-1 to TRBJ1-5; D gene ambiguous. The CDR3 sequence is 15 residues long. The V and J ends lost 2 bases and 2 bases respectively, with 10 bases between them. Germline CDR1 and CDR2: MNHNS and SASEGT. As DNA, the CDR3 is TGTGCCAGCAGTGAAACTTTGTACGGCAATCAGCCCCAGCATTTT. Translated: CASSETLYGNQPQHF.

This chain uses TRBV27 with TRBJ2-7; D might be TRBD1 (7 bases). Germline values: CDR1 MNHEY, CDR2 SMNVEV (reference sequence). The CDR3 sequence is 15 residues long. V was cut by 3 bases and J by 5 bases, with 17 bases left in between. The chain's CDR3 is CASSFSRRGRHEQYF. The DNA for the CDR3 is TGTGCCAGCAGTTTTAGTCGGAGGGGGCGCCACGAGCAGTACTTC.

The rearrangement uses TRBV9 and TRBJ2-2; the D is unclear. This CDR3 is built from 15 residues. The V end was cut by 2 bases, the J end by 4 bases, with 12 bases between. Germline assignment: CDR1 SGDLS and CDR2 YYNGEE. In DNA, the CDR3 is TGTGCCAGCAGCGTGGGCCAAAAGAGCACCGGGGAGCTGTTTTTT. Amino acid sequence: CASSVGQKSTGELFF. The entire variable domain, with the rest obtained from reference TRBV9 and TRBJ2-2, is as follows: DSGVTQTPKHLITATGQRVTLRCSPRSGDLSVYWYQQSLDQGLQFLIQYYNGEERAKGNILERFSAQQFPDLHSELNLSSLELGDSALYFCASSVGQKSTGELFFGEGSRLTVL.